One sample yielded the 7 T cell receptor beta chains listed below, sequenced in a study of T cells in localized non-small cell lung cancer. This table comes from immunoSEQ multiplex PCR, and its TCRdb copy is limited to in-frame clones, with some not included. The table records about 5,100 clones, more than 35% of them present only once. The sequencing used lung tumor tissue, collected before any cancer treatment. Receptors originate from a man between 40 and 70 years old with stage I lung adenocarcinoma.

In DNA form, the CDR3 reads TGTGCCAGCTACCTCCCTGGGACTAGCGGGAGGGCCGAATGGAACGAGCAGTACTTC. Translated: CASYLPGTSGRAEWNEQYF. This chain connects TRBV14 to TRBJ2-7, with 16 nucleotides matching TRBD2. The CDR3 extends over 19 amino acids. After removal of 8 bases from V and 5 bases from J, the junction contained 18 bases not matched to a gene. Germline CDR1 is SGHDN and CDR2 is FVKESK.

A few counts support this clone. The chain's CDR3 is CASGLIGDTQYF. The CDR3 region has the DNA TGTGCCAGCGGTTTAATTGGTGATACGCAGTATTTT. The chain links TRBV6-8 to TRBJ2-3; D unclear. Germline V gene sequence: CDR1 MNHGY, CDR2 SAAAGT. The V gene lost 8 bases and the J gene lost 6 bases, with 12 bases spanning the gap. This CDR3 is built from 12 residues.

This clone was seen only once. The gene calls are TRBV19 and TRBJ1-5; D possibly corresponds to TRBD1 (5 bases). Germline V gives CDR1 LNHDA, CDR2 SQIVND (reference sequence). This CDR3 contains 14 residues. Trimming removed 3 bases from V and 4 bases from J, with 10 bases in between. The CDR3 loop reads CASSILTANQPQHF. CDR3 bases: TGTGCCAGTAGTATCCTGACAGCGAATCAGCCCCAGCATTTT. Filled out from reference TRBV19 and TRBJ1-5, the complete variable domain reads DGGITQSPKYLFRKEGQNVTLSCEQNLNHDAMYWYRQDPGQGLRLIYYSQIVNDFQKGDIAEGYSVSREKKESFPLTVTSAQKNPTAFYLCASSILTANQPQHFGDGTRLSIL.

The chain is built from TRBV19 and TRBJ1-1; D is perhaps TRBD1 (6 bases). The CDR3 is made up of 14 amino acids. V shed 9 bases and J shed 7 bases, with 21 bases lying between them. CDR1 is LNHDA and CDR2 is SQIVND in the germline V gene (reference sequence). The DNA for the CDR3 is TGTGCCAGCCAGAGCAGGGTGAGGGGGAGTGAAGCTTTCTTT. Its protein product is CASQSRVRGSEAFF.

The gene calls are TRBV14 and TRBJ2-5; 7 bases are a match to TRBD2. Per germline, CDR1 SGHDN and CDR2 FVKESK. Losses at the gene ends were 1 base for V and 5 bases for J; bases not matched to a gene: 7. This CDR3 comprises 15 residues. The CDR3 bases are TGTGCCAGCAGCCAAGTTGGGCGGGGGATGGAGACCCAGTACTTC. As protein: CASSQVGRGMETQYF.

The genes are TRBV19 and TRBJ1-2, with 9 bases that match TRBD1. Trimming cost V 5 bases and J 5 bases; bases outside gene matches: 6. This CDR3 is 14 amino acids long. Per the germline V gene, CDR1 is LNHDA and CDR2 is SQIVND (reference sequence). CDR3 nucleotides: TGTGCCAGTAGTGAACGGACAGGGGAATATGGCTACACCTTC. Translating gives CASSERTGEYGYTF.

V is TRBV6-8 and J is TRBJ2-7; tentatively, D is TRBD1 (6 bases). Germline CDR1 reads MNHGY; CDR2 reads SAAAGT. The CDR3 is 15 residues long. Trimming removed 4 bases from V and 5 bases from J, with 18 bases in between. The CDR3 region is CASSSPGRGKNEQYF. The CDR3 bases are TGTGCCAGCAGTTCCCCCGGTAGGGGGAAGAACGAGCAGTACTTC.